This T cell receptor beta chain emerged from a study of OX40 agonist ivuxolimab in advanced cancers. Germline V lookup: CDR1 SGHTA, CDR2 FQGNSA. Deletions cut 7 bases from V and 0 bases from J, with 12 bases between. This CDR3 is built from 15 residues. The repertoire was sequenced with immunoSEQ multiplex PCR; TCRdb's copy has only in-frame clones and lacks some. The sample has 45,000 to 60,000 clones; nearly 80% are singletons. This TCR was sampled from an adult with an advanced solid tumor such as melanoma, head and neck, liver or kidney cancer. The rearrangement joins TRBV7-2 to TRBJ2-2; D may match TRBD1 or TRBD2 (6 bases each). The specimen comprised CD4+ or CD8+ T cells sorted from blood, sampled in a trial of the OX40 agonist ivuxolimab. CDR3: CASTPRGPNTGELFF. In nucleotides, the CDR3 is TGTGCCAGCACCCCCCGGGGGCCGAACACCGGGGAGCTGTTTTTT. Using reference TRBV7-2 and TRBJ2-2 for the parts outside the CDR3, the full variable domain is GAGVSQSPSNKVTEKGKDVELRCDPISGHTALYWYRQSLGQGLEFLIYFQGNSAPDKSGLPSDRFSAERTGGSVSTLTIQRTQQEDSAVYLCASTPRGPNTGELFFGEGSRLTVL.